This TCR beta chain was captured in a study of shared clonotypes between healthy human individuals. Study-level background: A donor's plate count was three for CD4 naive and three for CD4 memory; CD8 naive had two and CD8 memory one. Study-level points and caveats: Blood was the only sampled material, and tissue repertoires likely differ. Estimated richness values were generally larger in naive subsets than in memory subsets. Clonotype sharing across a few donors was observed for roughly 5% of naive CD4 clonotypes.

Sequenced by immunoSEQ multiplex PCR; TCRdb stores in-frame clones only, minus some. The sample shows roughly 890,000 clones, almost 95% of them seen only once. There are 14 residues in the CDR3. Germline CDR1 reads LNHDA; CDR2 reads SQIVND (reference sequence). Trimming stripped 7 bases from V and 10 bases from J, with 20 bases between. This clone was counted once. Its antigen is unidentified. Positive CCR7 selection of CD45RO-negative cells yielded the naive CD8 cells, and terminally differentiated effector memory CD45RA+ cells were excluded. The V call is TRBV19, the J call TRBJ2-1; possible D gene TRBD2, 6 bases. This clonotype was sampled from a man aged 30 to 45 in good health. Material for sequencing was naive CD8+ T cells sorted from blood. This chain's CDR3 is CASTIAEGMGEQFF. The CDR3 region has the DNA TGTGCCAGTACCATAGCGGAGGGGATGGGGGAGCAGTTCTTC.